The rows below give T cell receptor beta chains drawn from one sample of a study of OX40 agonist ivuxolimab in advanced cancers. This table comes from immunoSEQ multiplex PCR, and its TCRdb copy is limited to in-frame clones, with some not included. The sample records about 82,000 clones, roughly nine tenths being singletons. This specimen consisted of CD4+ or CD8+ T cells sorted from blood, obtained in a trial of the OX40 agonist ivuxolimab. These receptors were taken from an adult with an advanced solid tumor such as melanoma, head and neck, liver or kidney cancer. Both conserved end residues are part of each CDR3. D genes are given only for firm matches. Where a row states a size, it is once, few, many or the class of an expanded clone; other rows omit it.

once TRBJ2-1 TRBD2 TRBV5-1 TGCGCCAGCAGCTTGCCCCAGGCTAGCGGGAATGAGCAGTTCTTC CASSLPQASGNEQFF
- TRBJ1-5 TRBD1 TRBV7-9 TGTGCCAGCAGCCAGACAGGGATTAATCAGCCCCAGCATTTT CASSQTGINQPQHF
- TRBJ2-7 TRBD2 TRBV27 TGTGCCAGCAGTTTATTCCCACCCGGTCGGACTAGCGGGAGGAGGTCTTACGAGCAGTACTTC CASSLFPPGRTSGRRSYEQYF
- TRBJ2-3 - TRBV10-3 TGTGCCATCAGCAGGGCAGTAAGCACAGATACGCAGTATTTT CAISRAVSTDTQYF
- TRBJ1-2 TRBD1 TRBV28 TGTGCCAGCAGCCTTGGACAGGGGTACGGCTACACCTTC CASSLGQGYGYTF
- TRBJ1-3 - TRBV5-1 TGCGCCAGCAGCTTGGTGATTGGTGGCGGAGGATCGGGAAACACCATATATTTT CASSLVIGGGGSGNTIYF
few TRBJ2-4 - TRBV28 TGTGCCAGCCGGGCAGGAAAACTAGCCAAAAACATTCAGTACTTC CASRAGKLAKNIQYF
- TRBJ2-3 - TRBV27 TGTGCCAGCAGTTTAGAGGGCGGCACAGATACGCAGTATTTT CASSLEGGTDTQYF
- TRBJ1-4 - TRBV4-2 TGTGCCAGCAGCCAGGCAGGGGATCCTGAAAAACTGTTTTTT CASSQAGDPEKLFF
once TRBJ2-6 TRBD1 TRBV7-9 TGTGCCAGCAGCGCCTGGACAGGTCTAAAGGGGGCCAACGTCCTGACTTTC CASSAWTGLKGANVLTF
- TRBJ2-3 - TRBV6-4 TGTGCCACCTCGCAGGGAGATACGCAGTATTTT CATSQGDTQYF
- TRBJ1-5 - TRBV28 TGTGCCAGCAGTTCCGGGACGGTCAATCAGCCCCAGCATTTT CASSSGTVNQPQHF
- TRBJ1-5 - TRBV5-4 TGTGCCAGCAGCCGGGTGGGGGGGCCTAAGCATTTT CASSRVGGPKHF
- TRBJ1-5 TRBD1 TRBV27 TGTGCCAGCGGGGGCAGGGGGATTCAGCCCCAGCATTTT CASGGRGIQPQHF
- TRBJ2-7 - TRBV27 TGTGCCAGCAGCTACAGTGTTCGCTCCTACGAGCAGTACTTC CASSYSVRSYEQYF
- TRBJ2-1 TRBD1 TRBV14 TGTGCCAGCAGCCATCCGGGACAGGACAATGAGCAGTTCTTC CASSHPGQDNEQFF
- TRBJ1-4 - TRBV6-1 TGTGCCAGTACCTTAATTAGGACTAATGAAAAACTGTTTTTT CASTLIRTNEKLFF
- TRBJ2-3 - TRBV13 TGTGCCAGCAGCTTGGGGGGCTCGAGAGATACGCAGTATTTT CASSLGGSRDTQYF
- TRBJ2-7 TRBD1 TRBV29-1 TGCAGCGTTGAGGGACAGGGTTCCTGGGGGCAGTACTTC CSVEGQGSWGQYF
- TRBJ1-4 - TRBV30 TGTGCCTGGAGTAGGGCAGGTGCTGAAAAACTGTTTTTT CAWSRAGAEKLFF
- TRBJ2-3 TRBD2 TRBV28 TGTGCCAGCAGTTTCTCTAGCGGGGGTACGCAGTATTTT CASSFSSGGTQYF
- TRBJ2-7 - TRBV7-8 TGTGCCAGCAGCGATTGGGACGGAACTGTCCCAACCTACGAGCAGTACTTC CASSDWDGTVPTYEQYF
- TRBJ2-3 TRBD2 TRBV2 TGTGCCAGCAGGGGTAGCGCTAGCGGGAGTTGGGATACGCAGTATTTT CASRGSASGSWDTQYF
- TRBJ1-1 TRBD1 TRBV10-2 TGCGCCAGCTGGACAGGGGGAACGAACACTGAAGCTTTCTTT CASWTGGTNTEAFF
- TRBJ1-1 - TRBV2 TGTGCCAGCAGTGCGACAGTCAACCCGAACACTGAAGCTTTCTTT CASSATVNPNTEAFF
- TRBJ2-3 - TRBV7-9 TGTGCCAGCAGCCTCCGGGAAAAGGCCTTCGCAGATACGCAGTATTTT CASSLREKAFADTQYF
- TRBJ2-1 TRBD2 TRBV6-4 TGTGCCAGCTCAGTGGATAGCGGGAGTTATAGTGAGCAGTTCTTC CASSVDSGSYSEQFF